This T cell receptor (beta chain) was captured in a study of T-cell reconstitution after alpha-beta-depleted transplantation in children. Findings and limits, study-wide: By about two months after transplant, alpha-beta T cells reportedly arose from several hundred graft clones that had expanded. One year post-transplant, T-cell counts and diversity were largely derived from T cells produced anew.

Only a few counts were recorded for this clonotype. The antigen is unknown. This sample's TCRbeta library carried unique molecular identifier barcodes. MiXCR, run by TCRdb on the PCR reads, gives a single entry per CDR3 protein. The table has about 830,000 distinct CDR3 sequences, approximately 15% seen once. The origin of this receptor is a male patient between 5 and 17 years old who had a stem cell transplant for acute lymphoblastic leukemia, so the T cells may come from the graft donor. The sample here was PBMCs, mostly from graft donor cells, taken 360 days after TCRalphabeta/CD19-depleted stem cell transplant.

CDR3 nucleotide sequence: TGTGCCAGCAGCGCTTCAGTTGGTGAGCAGTTCTTC. Its protein product is CASSASVGEQFF. This chain links TRBV6-1 with TRBJ2-1; D uncertain. The CDR3 has 12 residues. V dropped 6 bases and J dropped 9 bases, with 12 bases sitting between them. Per germline, CDR1 MNHNS and CDR2 SASEGT.